These T cell receptor beta chains were read from a single sample in a study of OX40 agonist ivuxolimab in advanced cancers. The data were produced by immunoSEQ multiplex PCR, yet TCRdb's version contains in-frame clones alone and is incomplete. Among some 30,000 clones listed, approximately 84% were seen once. This specimen consisted of CD4+ or CD8+ T cells sorted from blood, obtained in a trial of the OX40 agonist ivuxolimab. These receptors were obtained from an adult with an advanced solid tumor such as melanoma, head and neck, liver or kidney cancer. Both conserved end residues are part of each CDR3. Each record gives: J gene, V gene, clone size, D gene, CDR3 DNA, CDR3 protein. A D gene is named only where the DNA matches it firmly. A row's size may be missing; if present it is once, few, many or a size class.

TRBJ2-1 TRBV11-3 . TRBD2 TGTGCCAGCAGCCTTGCGAGCGGGGGGTACAATGAGCAGTTCTTC CASSLASGGYNEQFF
TRBJ1-5 TRBV28 . . TGTGCCAGCAGTTTAAGGGCAGCTAATCAGCCCCAGCATTTT CASSLRAANQPQHF
TRBJ2-1 TRBV19 once TRBD1 TGTGCCAGTACTACTACAGGGGCCAATGAGCAGTTCTTC CASTTTGANEQFF
TRBJ2-3 TRBV7-3 . TRBD1 TGTGCCAGCAGCTCGACAGGGGGAGGCACAGATACGCAGTATTTT CASSSTGGGTDTQYF
TRBJ1-2 TRBV5-1 . TRBD1 TGCGCCAGCAGCTCAGGGACAGAAGTGGACTACACCTTC CASSSGTEVDYTF
TRBJ2-3 TRBV11-1 . TRBD2 TGTGCCAGCAGCGCTAGCGGGAGTTCCACAGATACGCAGTATTTT CASSASGSSTDTQYF
TRBJ2-7 TRBV7-9 . . TGTGCCAGCAGCTCGACAGGGCGGGAGGAGCAGTACTTC CASSSTGREEQYF
TRBJ1-5 TRBV19 . . TGTGCCAGTAGTATTGTGGGGGGGGGCCAGCCCCAGCATTTT CASSIVGGGQPQHF
TRBJ1-5 TRBV6-6 once TRBD1 TGTGCCAGCAGTTATACCACAGGGGCACCGAATCAGCCCCAGCATTTT CASSYTTGAPNQPQHF
TRBJ1-1 TRBV7-3 . . TGTGCCAGCAGCTTAGTCAGGCTTATGAACACTGAAGCTTTCTTT CASSLVRLMNTEAFF
TRBJ2-7 TRBV4-2 . TRBD2 TGTGCCAGCAGCCAAGGGCTAGCGGGGGGGCCCTACGAGCAGTACTTC CASSQGLAGGPYEQYF
TRBJ2-7 TRBV2 . . TGTGCCAGCAGTGAAGGCCAGTTGAGCTCCTACGAGCAGTACTTC CASSEGQLSSYEQYF
TRBJ2-5 TRBV9 . TRBD2 TGTGCCAGCAGCGCACCGGGACTAGCGGGGTCCCCCGGGGAGACCCAGTACTTC CASSAPGLAGSPGETQYF
TRBJ2-3 TRBV5-6 . . TGTGCCAGCAGCTTGGGTGAGCTAGGTACGCAGTATTTT CASSLGELGTQYF
TRBJ1-5 TRBV7-9 . . TGTGCCAGCAGCTTAGTAGGGGACAATCAGCCCCAGCATTTT CASSLVGDNQPQHF
TRBJ2-1 TRBV27 . TRBD1 TGTGCCAGCAGTTTATTAAGGACAGGTGTAAGCTCCTACAATGAGCAGTTCTTC CASSLLRTGVSSYNEQFF
TRBJ2-6 TRBV2 once TRBD1 TGTGCCAGCAGTCCCGGACAGGGGGCTGGGGCCAACGTCCTGACTTTC CASSPGQGAGANVLTF
TRBJ1-4 TRBV5-1 . . TGCGCCAGCAGCTTGGGAGTGGAGGAGAAAAAACTGTTTTTT CASSLGVEEKKLFF
TRBJ1-4 TRBV7-9 once TRBD1 TGTGCCAGCAGTTCCTATGACAGGGCGAATGAAAAACTGTTTTTT CASSSYDRANEKLFF
TRBJ1-1 TRBV4-1 . . TGCGCCAGCAGCCAAGTTGCGGGAGACACTGAAGCTTTCTTT CASSQVAGDTEAFF
TRBJ1-1 TRBV7-9 . TRBD1 TGTGCCAGCAGCGTACCAGGGGGTGAGGCTTTCTTT CASSVPGGEAFF
TRBJ1-2 TRBV6-5 few . TGTGCCAGCAGTTACTCGATGCTGGATGGCTACACCTTC CASSYSMLDGYTF
TRBJ2-7 TRBV6-5 once . TGTGCCAGCAGTTACTCAGGGGGGTCCGAGCAGTACTTC CASSYSGGSEQYF
TRBJ2-7 TRBV7-9 . . TGTGCCAGCAGCTTAGCATGGAGTCGTGGGAGCGAGCAGTACTTC CASSLAWSRGSEQYF
TRBJ2-1 TRBV15 . TRBD2 TGTGCCACCAGCAGAGGCACTAGCGGGAGCGTCTACAATGAGCAGTTCTTC CATSRGTSGSVYNEQFF
TRBJ1-1 TRBV4-1 medium-sized . TGCGCCAGCAGCTATAAGGGGGGCGGTGGCACTGAAGCTTTCTTT CASSYKGGGGTEAFF
TRBJ2-1 TRBV4-1 . TRBD1 TGCGCCAGCAGCACCTTACGACAGGGGGGTTCCTACAATGAGCAGTTCTTC CASSTLRQGGSYNEQFF
TRBJ2-1 TRBV5-6 . . TGTGCCAGCAGCCCGGCCCGCGGCGGTAAATCCTACAATGAGCAGTTCTTC CASSPARGGKSYNEQFF
TRBJ2-7 TRBV7-6 . . TGTGCCAGCAGCCCCAAGGTACCAGGCTTTCGGAGGTCCTACGAGCAGTACTTC CASSPKVPGFRRSYEQYF
TRBJ1-5 TRBV6-1 . TRBD1 TGTGCCAGCACCTGGACAGGGGGCTGGCAGCCCCAGCATTTT CASTWTGGWQPQHF
TRBJ1-1 TRBV6-6 . . TGTGCCAGCAGTTCCTATTCGAACACTGAAGCTTTCTTT CASSSYSNTEAFF
TRBJ1-6 TRBV5-6 . TRBD1 TGTGCCAGCAGCTCGGGGACAGGGGGCGGTTCACCCCTCCACTTT CASSSGTGGGSPLHF
TRBJ2-3 TRBV9 few TRBD1 TGTGCCAGCAGCGTTGAGGGGGCTAGCACAGATACGCAGTATTTT CASSVEGASTDTQYF
TRBJ2-3 TRBV25-1 . . TGTGCCAGCCCACCGTTCTCGCAGTATTTT CASPPFSQYF
TRBJ2-3 TRBV13 . TRBD2 TGTGCCAGCAGCTTAGTTATAGCGGGGGTAGATACGCAGTATTTT CASSLVIAGVDTQYF
TRBJ1-1 TRBV9 . . TGTGCCAGCAGCGTAGAGCCCCAGAACACTGAAGCTTTCTTT CASSVEPQNTEAFF
TRBJ2-7 TRBV4-2 . . TGTGCCAGCAGCCAAGGTTTAGCTTCCTACGAGCAGTACTTC CASSQGLASYEQYF
TRBJ2-7 TRBV9 . . TGTGCCAGCAGCCCCGAGGGGTTATACGAGCAGTACTTC CASSPEGLYEQYF
TRBJ2-3 TRBV27 . TRBD2 TGTGCCAGCAGGCAGGGAGGGACAGATACGCAGTATTTT CASRQGGTDTQYF
TRBJ1-2 TRBV6-1 . . TGTGCCAGCAGTGAATGGATGGTAGATGGCTACACCTTC CASSEWMVDGYTF
TRBJ2-7 TRBV5-1 . . TGCGCCAGCAGCCCCGACAGCTACGAGCAGTACTTC CASSPDSYEQYF
TRBJ1-1 TRBV7-9 . . TGTGCCAGCAGCTCAGGGTACACTGAAGCTTTCTTT CASSSGYTEAFF
TRBJ2-2 TRBV30 . . TGTGCCTGGAGTTATACACAGGACAGGGAGCTGTTTTTT CAWSYTQDRELFF
TRBJ1-5 TRBV23-1 once TRBD1 TGCGCCAGCAGTCCGACAGGGGGTAATCAGCCCCAGCATTTT CASSPTGGNQPQHF
TRBJ2-1 TRBV27 . . TGTGCCAGCAGTCCACGGGGCCCCCTGGGATACAATGAGCAGTTCTTC CASSPRGPLGYNEQFF
TRBJ2-7 TRBV9 . TRBD2 TGTGCCAGCAGCCCTGGTAGCGGGACATCCTACGAGCAGTACTTC CASSPGSGTSYEQYF
TRBJ2-3 TRBV28 . . TGTGCCAGCAGTGGGACTGGGCGGGGCGGTAGCACAGATACGCAGTATTTT CASSGTGRGGSTDTQYF
TRBJ2-3 TRBV12-5 . TRBD2 TGTGCTAGTGGTTTGACTAGCGGGGGGATAGATACGCAGTATTTT CASGLTSGGIDTQYF
TRBJ1-2 TRBV2 . . TGTGCCAGCCCCCCGGGGGGGCCCTATGGCTACACCTTC CASPPGGPYGYTF
TRBJ1-3 TRBV19 . . TGTGCCAGTAGTATACGGAGCTCTGGAAACACCATATATTTT CASSIRSSGNTIYF
TRBJ2-3 TRBV27 . TRBD2 TGTGCCAGCAGTTTAAGGGGACTAGCGGGGGTAACAGATACGCAGTATTTT CASSLRGLAGVTDTQYF
TRBJ2-3 TRBV4-1 . . TGCGCCAGCAGCCGAGGGTCTTCTAGCACAGATACGCAGTATTTT CASSRGSSSTDTQYF
TRBJ1-5 TRBV28 . . TGTGCCAGCAGTTTCCCCAGGGGCGGTTCTAGCAATCAGCCCCAGCATTTT CASSFPRGGSSNQPQHF
TRBJ1-2 TRBV7-8 . TRBD1 TGTGCCAGCAGCTCAAAACGACAGGGGCCCATGAGTGGCTACACCTTC CASSSKRQGPMSGYTF
TRBJ1-1 TRBV4-1 once TRBD1 TGCGCCAGCAGCCACACAGGGGAGATTCCTTCCACTGAAGCTTTCTTT CASSHTGEIPSTEAFF
TRBJ2-7 TRBV28 few TRBD1 TGTGCCAGCTCTCTATACAGGGGGTTGAACGAGCAGTACTTC CASSLYRGLNEQYF
TRBJ2-3 TRBV27 few TRBD2 TGTGCCAGCAGTTTAGGAGCGGGGGAGAGGGATACGCAGTATTTT CASSLGAGERDTQYF
TRBJ2-7 TRBV7-9 . TRBD1 TGTGCCAGCAGCTTAGTAGGGACAGGGGTCTCCTACGAGCAGTACTTC CASSLVGTGVSYEQYF
TRBJ2-2 TRBV28 . . TGTGCCAGCAAGGGAAAGGCGAACACCGGGGAGCTGTTTTTT CASKGKANTGELFF
TRBJ2-7 TRBV28 . . TGTGCCAGCAGGGGAGGCGAATACGAGCAGTACTTC CASRGGEYEQYF